The clone carrying this T cell receptor (beta chain) ranks as medium-sized. Its antigen is currently unknown. After removal of 6 bases from V and 6 bases from J, the junction contained 7 bases not matched to a gene. This CDR3 region has 15 residues. Germline-derived CDR1 and CDR2 are LNHDA and SQIVND (reference sequence). Each CDR3 protein is one row after TCRdb ran MiXCR on the reads. Among roughly 13,000 distinct CDR3 sequences listed, 20% to 25% were seen once. This entry belongs to a study of liver allograft versus peripheral blood T cells. Overall study: T cell receptor repertoires in transplanted livers were compared with those in recipients' peripheral blood. Points from the study as a whole: T cell receptor repertoires inside liver allografts reportedly differed from those in peripheral blood.

This TCR derives from a human patient who had a liver transplant. The T cells may partly be graft donor cells. The rearrangement joins TRBV19 to TRBJ1-6, with 8 bases that match TRBD1. CDR3 bases: TGTGCCAGTAGACTAGGGACAGGCACTAATTCACCCCTCCACTTT. This translates into CASRLGTGTNSPLHF.